Listed below are T cell receptor beta chains from one sample, sequenced in a study of blood T cell repertoires in COVID-19. TCRdb keeps only in-frame clones here, not all; method: immunoSEQ multiplex PCR. The repertoire consists of 21,000 or so clones, with roughly four fifths occurring once and the leading ten covering 5.5% to 8%. Sequencing input: peripheral blood. The source is a human donor in a cohort sampled during active COVID-19. The CDR3 runs from the conserved cysteine through the conserved F or W. A D gene is named only where the DNA matches it firmly. Not every row has a clone size; where given, it reads once, few, many or a size class.

TRBJ1-5,TRBV5-1,NA,TRBD1,TGCGCCAGCAGCTGGGGGACAGGGCTAAATCAGCCCCAGCATTTT,CASSWGTGLNQPQHF
TRBJ1-4,TRBV25-1,NA,NA,TGTGCCAGCATATCGGATCAAATCGGGGAAAAACTGTTTTTT,CASISDQIGEKLFF
TRBJ1-5,TRBV28,few,NA,TGTGCCAGCAGTCCTAGGACAATAAATCAGCCCCAGCATTTT,CASSPRTINQPQHF
TRBJ2-7,TRBV7-7,few,NA,TGTGCCAGCAGCTTAGGTTCGGGGGACAGCTACGAGCAGTACTTC,CASSLGSGDSYEQYF
TRBJ1-5,TRBV5-5,NA,TRBD1,TGTGCCAGCAGCCTAGGGACAGCAAGTCAGCCCCAGCATTTT,CASSLGTASQPQHF
TRBJ1-6,TRBV30,NA,NA,TGTGCCTGGAGTGTAGGTGACAGGTTAAATTCACCCCTCCACTTT,CAWSVGDRLNSPLHF
TRBJ1-2,TRBV28,NA,TRBD1,TGTGCCAGCAGTTCCCCCTCGGGACAGCTCTTAAACTATGGCTACACCTTC,CASSSPSGQLLNYGYTF
TRBJ1-1,TRBV28,NA,TRBD1,TGTGCCAGCAGTACGCGGGACAGGGGGCCGACGTTCTCTGAAGCTTTCTTT,CASSTRDRGPTFSEAFF
TRBJ1-5,TRBV28,NA,NA,TGTGCCAGCAGTTTAACGGTAAATCAGCCCCAGCATTTT,CASSLTVNQPQHF
TRBJ2-2,TRBV9,NA,TRBD1,TGTGCCAGCAGCATGTGGGACAGTCCGAACACCGGGGAGCTGTTTTTT,CASSMWDSPNTGELFF
TRBJ1-6,TRBV18,NA,NA,TGTGCCAGCTCACCAGGGGGCGGTTCACCCCTCCACTTT,CASSPGGGSPLHF
TRBJ1-1,TRBV24-1,NA,TRBD1,TGTGCCACCAGTGATTCGGACAGGGCGGGCACTGAAGCTTTCTTT,CATSDSDRAGTEAFF
TRBJ1-2,TRBV18,NA,NA,TGTGCCAGCTCACCGGGGAGGGACTATGGCTACACCTTC,CASSPGRDYGYTF
TRBJ2-7,TRBV12-3/TRBV12-4,NA,NA,TGTGCCAGCGGAGGGCGCACCTACGAGCAGTACTTC,CASGGRTYEQYF
TRBJ1-1,TRBV19,NA,NA,TGTGCCAGTAGCAGCCGGGGGAACACTGAAGCTTTCTTT,CASSSRGNTEAFF
TRBJ1-4,TRBV28,NA,TRBD1,TGTGCCAGCAGTGGTCCCGGGACAGCTAATGAAAAACTGTTTTTT,CASSGPGTANEKLFF
TRBJ2-7,TRBV27,NA,TRBD1,TGTGCCAGCAGTTTGACAGGGTTCGACTACGAGCAGTACTTC,CASSLTGFDYEQYF
TRBJ1-1,TRBV18,NA,NA,TGTGCCAGCTCACCGGCGGTCACCAACACTGAAGCTTTCTTT,CASSPAVTNTEAFF
TRBJ1-4,TRBV2,NA,NA,TGTGCCAGTGTTCGAACAAAACAGGGAAATGAAAAACTGTTTTTT,CASVRTKQGNEKLFF
TRBJ2-7,TRBV6-5,NA,NA,TGTGCCAGCAGTCCGAGTGTTAGCTCCTACGAGCAGTACTTC,CASSPSVSSYEQYF
TRBJ2-7,TRBV10-1,NA,TRBD1,TGCGCCAGCAGGAGGGGACAGGGGGATCGCGAGCAGTACTTC,CASRRGQGDREQYF
TRBJ2-3,TRBV7-2,NA,TRBD2,TGTGCCAGCAGCTCGGGACTACCCCCGGATACGCAGTATTTT,CASSSGLPPDTQYF
TRBJ2-7,TRBV11-2,NA,NA,TGTGCCAGCAGACGAGGGCCCTCCAGGAGGGTCTACGAGCAGTACTTC,CASRRGPSRRVYEQYF
TRBJ1-5,TRBV27,NA,TRBD1,TGTGCCAGCAGTTTATTGGGGACAGGGGCGAATTATCAGCCCCAGCATTTT,CASSLLGTGANYQPQHF
TRBJ2-3,TRBV3-1/TRBV3-2,NA,NA,TGTGCCAGCAGCCAAGGAGGCTCGCAGTATTTT,CASSQGGSQYF
TRBJ2-5,TRBV11-2,NA,TRBD2,TGTGCCAGCAGCTTAGATAGGGCTAGCGGGGGTCAAGAGACCCAGTACTTC,CASSLDRASGGQETQYF
TRBJ2-7,TRBV9,NA,NA,TGTGCCAGCACGTCCGAGGGCCTCTTATTGGACGAGCAGTACTTC,CASTSEGLLLDEQYF
TRBJ1-1,TRBV28,NA,NA,TGTGCCAGCAGTTTAGTGGGCAGGGGCCTTTCTATGAACACTGAAGCTTTCTTT,CASSLVGRGLSMNTEAFF
TRBJ2-5,TRBV29-1,NA,NA,TGCAGCGTTGATGGTCCGAGGGAGACCCAGTACTTC,CSVDGPRETQYF
TRBJ1-2,TRBV4-1,NA,TRBD1,TGCGCCAGCAGCCAATCTCTACAGGGGAGTATTGGCTACACCTTC,CASSQSLQGSIGYTF
TRBJ1-5,TRBV15,NA,TRBD1,TGTGCCACCAGCAGAGAAAGTGGGACAGGGGTGGGTTCCCAGCCCCAGCATTTT,CATSRESGTGVGSQPQHF
TRBJ1-1,TRBV7-9,NA,TRBD1,TGTGCCAGCAGCCCCTCGGACAGGGAAGCTTTCTTT,CASSPSDREAFF
TRBJ2-3,TRBV5-4,few,NA,TGTGCCAGCAGCTTAAACAGTCCCAGCACAGATACGCAGTATTTT,CASSLNSPSTDTQYF
TRBJ1-2,TRBV30,NA,TRBD1,TGTGCCTGGGGTCGACAGGGGTTAATCTATGGCTACACCTTC,CAWGRQGLIYGYTF
TRBJ2-7,TRBV7-2,NA,NA,TGTGCCAGCAGTCTAGGGGACTCCTCGAGGGAGCAGTACTTC,CASSLGDSSREQYF
TRBJ1-2,TRBV6-1,NA,NA,TGTGCCAGCAGTGACCCCGGTCTCTATGGCTACACCTTC,CASSDPGLYGYTF
TRBJ2-7,TRBV19,NA,TRBD1,TGTGCCAGTACCCCATCCTTCGGACAGGGGCTTGCCGAGCAGTACTTC,CASTPSFGQGLAEQYF
TRBJ2-5,TRBV7-2,NA,NA,TGTGCCAGCAGCTTAATACGCCAAGAGGCCCAGTACTTC,CASSLIRQEAQYF
TRBJ1-3,TRBV12-3/TRBV12-4,few,NA,TGTGCCAGCACCCTGAGCTCTGGAAACACCATATATTTT,CASTLSSGNTIYF
TRBJ1-5,TRBV7-8,once,NA,TGTGCCAGCAGCTTAAAGCTAGGAGGGCGTGGGGGTTTCAGCAATCAGCCCCAGCATTTT,CASSLKLGGRGGFSNQPQHF
TRBJ2-7,TRBV7-6,NA,NA,TGTGCCAGCAGCTCCAGTTTCGGGACTTCTGGCGAGCAGTACTTC,CASSSSFGTSGEQYF
TRBJ2-7,TRBV10-1,few,NA,TGCGCCAGCGGCGGGACCCTGAGGGAGCAGTACTTC,CASGGTLREQYF
TRBJ1-1,TRBV12-5,NA,NA,TGTGCTAGTGCCGGTCGGGGTCAGGACGAAGGGAGGACTGAAGCTTTCTTT,CASAGRGQDEGRTEAFF
TRBJ2-1,TRBV5-1,NA,TRBD2,TGCGCCAGCAGCTTGGCGAGTCGTAGCGGGGGGTCTGAGCAGTTCTTC,CASSLASRSGGSEQFF
TRBJ2-5,TRBV25-1,NA,TRBD2,TGTGCCAGCAGTGTGCTAACTAGCGGAAAAGAGACCCAGTACTTC,CASSVLTSGKETQYF
TRBJ1-4,TRBV11-3,NA,NA,TGTGCCAGCAGCTTGGGCAGAGCAGGTGAAAAACTGTTTTTT,CASSLGRAGEKLFF
TRBJ2-7,TRBV30,NA,TRBD2,TGTGCCTGGTCAAGGCGGGGGTACGAGCAGTACTTC,CAWSRRGYEQYF
TRBJ2-6,TRBV5-1,once,NA,TGCGCCAGCAGCTTGGGGGCTACCTCTGGGGCCAACGTCCTGACTTTC,CASSLGATSGANVLTF
TRBJ2-7,TRBV6-5,NA,NA,TGTGCCAGCAGTTCCCCCAGATACGAGCAGTACTTC,CASSSPRYEQYF
TRBJ1-3,TRBV9,NA,NA,TGTGCCAGCAGTGGCTTGGTTGGCTCTGGAAACACCATATATTTT,CASSGLVGSGNTIYF
TRBJ1-1,TRBV2,NA,NA,TGTGCCAGCAGCACGGGGGGAGGTCGGGCATGGAACACTGAAGCTTTCTTT,CASSTGGGRAWNTEAFF
TRBJ1-5,TRBV24-1,NA,NA,TGTGCCACCAGTGGTGCAGGGGAACAGCCCCAGCATTTT,CATSGAGEQPQHF
TRBJ1-2,TRBV19,once,NA,TGTGCCAGTAGGGATTTAGGGCAGGGGTGGACCTATGGCTACACCTTC,CASRDLGQGWTYGYTF